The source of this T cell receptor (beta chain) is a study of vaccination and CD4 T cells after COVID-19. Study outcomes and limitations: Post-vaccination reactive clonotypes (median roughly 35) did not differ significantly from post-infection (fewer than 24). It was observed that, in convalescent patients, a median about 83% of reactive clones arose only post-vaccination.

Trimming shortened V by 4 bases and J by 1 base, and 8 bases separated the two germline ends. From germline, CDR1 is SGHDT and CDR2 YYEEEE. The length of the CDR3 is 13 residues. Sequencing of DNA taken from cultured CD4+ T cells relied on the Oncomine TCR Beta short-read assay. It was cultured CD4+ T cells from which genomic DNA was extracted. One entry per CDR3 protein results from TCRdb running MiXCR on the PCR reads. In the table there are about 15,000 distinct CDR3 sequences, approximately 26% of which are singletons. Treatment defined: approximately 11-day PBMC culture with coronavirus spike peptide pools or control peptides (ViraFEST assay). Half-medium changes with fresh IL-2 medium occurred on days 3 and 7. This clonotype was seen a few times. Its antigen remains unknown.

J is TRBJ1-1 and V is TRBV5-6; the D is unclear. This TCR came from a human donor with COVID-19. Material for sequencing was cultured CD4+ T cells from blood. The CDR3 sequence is CASSLDQNTEAFF. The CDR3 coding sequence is TGTGCCAGCAGCCTTGATCAGAACACTGAAGCTTTCTTT.